This T cell receptor (beta chain) stems from a study of T-cell memory formation after mild COVID-19. Study-wide context: The study found TCR clusters largely donor specific.

The CDR3 loop spans 15 amino acids. Study findings and constraints: CD4+ contracting clones were mainly CM and EM; CD8+ ones, EMRA.

Using constant-segment primers, 5'RACE produced TCR alpha and TCR beta cDNA libraries carrying sample barcodes and UMIs. TCRdb re-derived calls from the 5' RACE reads in MiXCR, one entry per CDR3 protein. The sample contains 250,000 to 350,000 distinct CDR3 sequences, roughly an eighth of which appear only once. This clonotype turned up a few times. Antigen: not known. The TCR sequence derives from a man younger than 30 who had mild COVID-19 (a few samples of this study predate the infection). Cell type and time point are not known. V and J are TRBV21-1 and TRBJ2-7; TRBD2 reflects the table's D call only, with no check against the DNA. TRBV21-1 is a recognized pseudogene. Specimen: PBMCs or a T cell subset sorted from them (not recorded which). The CDR3 DNA reads TGTGCCAGCAGCCTGGGAGGGGGACGGAACTACGAGCAGTACTTC. Its translation: CASSLGGGRNYEQYF.